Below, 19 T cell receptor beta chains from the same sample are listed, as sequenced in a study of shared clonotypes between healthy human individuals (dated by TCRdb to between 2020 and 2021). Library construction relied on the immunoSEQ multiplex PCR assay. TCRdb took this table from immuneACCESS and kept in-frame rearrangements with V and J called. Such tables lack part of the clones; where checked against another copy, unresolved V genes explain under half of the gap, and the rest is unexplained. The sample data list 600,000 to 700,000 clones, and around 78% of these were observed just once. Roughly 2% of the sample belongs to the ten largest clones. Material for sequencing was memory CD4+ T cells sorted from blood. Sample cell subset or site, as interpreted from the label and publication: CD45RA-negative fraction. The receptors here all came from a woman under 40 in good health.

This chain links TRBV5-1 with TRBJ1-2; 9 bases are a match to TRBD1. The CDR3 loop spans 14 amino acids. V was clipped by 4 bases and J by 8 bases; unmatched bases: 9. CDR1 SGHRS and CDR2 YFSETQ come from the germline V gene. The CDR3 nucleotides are TGCGCCAGCAGCCCCGACGGGACAGGGTACGGCTACACCTTC. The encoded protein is CASSPDGTGYGYTF.

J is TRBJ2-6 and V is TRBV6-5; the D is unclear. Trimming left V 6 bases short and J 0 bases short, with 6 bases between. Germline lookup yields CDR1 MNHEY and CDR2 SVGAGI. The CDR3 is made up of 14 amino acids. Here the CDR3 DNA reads TGTGCCAGCAGGCGGCTCTCTGGGGCCAACGTCCTGACTTTC. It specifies CASRRLSGANVLTF.

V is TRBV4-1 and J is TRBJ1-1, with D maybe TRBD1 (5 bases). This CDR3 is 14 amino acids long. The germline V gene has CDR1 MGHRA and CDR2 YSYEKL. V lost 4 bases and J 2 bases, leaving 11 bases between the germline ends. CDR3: CASSREQANTEAFF. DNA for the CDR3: TGCGCCAGCAGCCGGGAACAGGCCAACACTGAAGCTTTCTTT.

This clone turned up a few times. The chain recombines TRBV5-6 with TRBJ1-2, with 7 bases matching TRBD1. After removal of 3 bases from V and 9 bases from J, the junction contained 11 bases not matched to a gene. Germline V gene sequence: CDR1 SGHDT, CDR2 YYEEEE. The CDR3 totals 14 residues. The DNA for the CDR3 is TGTGCCAGCAGCTGGGGACAGTCCTTCGAGAGCTACACCTTC. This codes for CASSWGQSFESYTF.

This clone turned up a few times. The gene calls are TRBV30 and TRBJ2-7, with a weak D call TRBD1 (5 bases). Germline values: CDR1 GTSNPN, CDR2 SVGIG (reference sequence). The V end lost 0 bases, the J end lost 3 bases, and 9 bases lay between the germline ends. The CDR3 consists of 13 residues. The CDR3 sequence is CAWSVQADYEQYF. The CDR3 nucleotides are TGTGCCTGGAGTGTACAGGCAGACTACGAGCAGTACTTC.

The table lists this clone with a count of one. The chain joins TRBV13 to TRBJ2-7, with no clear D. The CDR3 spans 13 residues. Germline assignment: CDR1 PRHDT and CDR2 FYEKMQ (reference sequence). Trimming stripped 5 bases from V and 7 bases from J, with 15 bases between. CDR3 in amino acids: CASSPIPLGEQYF. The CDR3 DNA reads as TGTGCCAGCAGCCCAATCCCGCTTGGAGAGCAGTACTTC.

The CDR3 sequence: CASSQGGTGDYGYTF. The CDR3 coding sequence is TGCGCCAGCAGCCAAGGAGGGACAGGGGACTATGGCTACACCTTC. The V call is TRBV4-1, the J call TRBJ1-2, with 10 bases lining up with TRBD1. Germline V gene data show CDR1 as MGHRA and CDR2 as YSYEKL. This CDR3 has 15 residues. V was pared by 1 base and J by 3 bases, with 2 bases of the junction left unmatched.

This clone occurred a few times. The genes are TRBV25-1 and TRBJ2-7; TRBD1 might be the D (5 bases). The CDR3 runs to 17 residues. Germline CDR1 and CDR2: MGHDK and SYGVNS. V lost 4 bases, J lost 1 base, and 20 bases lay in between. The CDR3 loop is CASSGLGSTVNSYEQYF. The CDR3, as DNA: TGTGCCAGCAGTGGCCTGGGTTCGACAGTTAATTCCTACGAGCAGTACTTC.

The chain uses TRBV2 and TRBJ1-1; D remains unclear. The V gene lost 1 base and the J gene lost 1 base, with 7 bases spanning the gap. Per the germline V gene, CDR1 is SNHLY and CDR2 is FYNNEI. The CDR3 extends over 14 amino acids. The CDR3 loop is CASSEGTENTEAFF. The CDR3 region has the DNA TGTGCCAGCAGTGAAGGTACAGAGAACACTGAAGCTTTCTTT. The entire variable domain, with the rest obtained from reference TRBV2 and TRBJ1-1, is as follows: EPEVTQTPSHQVTQMGQEVILRCVPISNHLYFYWYRQILGQKVEFLVSFYNNEISEKSEIFDDQFSVERPDGSNFTLKIRSTKLEDSAMYFCASSEGTENTEAFFGQGTRLTVV.

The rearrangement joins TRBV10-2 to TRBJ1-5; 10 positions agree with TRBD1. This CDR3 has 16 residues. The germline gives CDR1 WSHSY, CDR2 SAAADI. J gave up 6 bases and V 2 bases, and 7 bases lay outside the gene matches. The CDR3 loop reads CASSENTGQGSQPQHF. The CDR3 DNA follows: TGCGCCAGCAGTGAGAATACGGGACAGGGGAGTCAGCCCCAGCATTTT.

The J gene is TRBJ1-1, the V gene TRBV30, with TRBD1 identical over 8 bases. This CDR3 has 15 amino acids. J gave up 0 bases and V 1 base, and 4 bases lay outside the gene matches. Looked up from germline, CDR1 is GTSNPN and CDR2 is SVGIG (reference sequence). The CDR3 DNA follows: TGTGCCTGGAGTGCCAGGGGGCTTCTGAACACTGAAGCTTTCTTT. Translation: CAWSARGLLNTEAFF.

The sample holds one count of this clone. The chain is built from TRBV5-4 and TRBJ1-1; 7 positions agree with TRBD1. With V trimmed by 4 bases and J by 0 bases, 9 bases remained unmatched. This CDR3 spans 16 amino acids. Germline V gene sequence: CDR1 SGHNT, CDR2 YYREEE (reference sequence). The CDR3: CASSTAGTEMNTEAFF. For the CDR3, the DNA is TGTGCCAGCAGCACGGCAGGGACAGAGATGAACACTGAAGCTTTCTTT.

Here the CDR3 DNA reads TGTGCCAACAAACGGACTAGCGGTACTGATGAGCAGTTCTTC. As protein: CANKRTSGTDEQFF. V and J are TRBV2 and TRBJ2-1; 10 bases align to TRBD2. V shed 10 bases and J 8 bases; nucleotides not matched to a gene: 11. The V gene's germline CDR1 is SNHLY and CDR2 FYNNEI. This CDR3 comprises 14 residues. Looking up the rest from reference TRBV2 and TRBJ2-1 gives the full variable domain: EPEVTQTPSHQVTQMGQEVILRCVPISNHLYFYWYRQILGQKVEFLVSFYNNEISEKSEIFDDQFSVERPDGSNFTLKIRSTKLEDSAMYFCANKRTSGTDEQFFGPGTRLTVL.

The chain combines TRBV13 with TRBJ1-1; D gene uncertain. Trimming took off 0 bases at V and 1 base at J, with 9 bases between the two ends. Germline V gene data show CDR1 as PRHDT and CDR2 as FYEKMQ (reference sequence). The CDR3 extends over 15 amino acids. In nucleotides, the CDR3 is TGTGCCAGCAGCTTAGGCTCGAGAGGGAACACTGAAGCTTTCTTT. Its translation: CASSLGSRGNTEAFF.

CDR3 amino acids: CASSFYLAPDTQYF. CDR3 bases: TGTGCCAGCAGTTTCTATCTAGCCCCAGATACGCAGTATTTT. The V gene is TRBV28, the J gene TRBJ2-3; tentatively, D is TRBD2 (5 bases). The CDR3 contains 14 residues. Germline CDR1 and CDR2: MDHEN and SYDVKM. The V end was cut by 3 bases, the J end by 4 bases, with 11 bases between.

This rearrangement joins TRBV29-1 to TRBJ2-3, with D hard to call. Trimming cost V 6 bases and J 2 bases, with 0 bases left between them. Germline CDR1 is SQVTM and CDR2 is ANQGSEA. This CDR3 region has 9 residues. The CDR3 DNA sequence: TGCAGCGTCACAGATACGCAGTATTTT. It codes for CSVTDTQYF.

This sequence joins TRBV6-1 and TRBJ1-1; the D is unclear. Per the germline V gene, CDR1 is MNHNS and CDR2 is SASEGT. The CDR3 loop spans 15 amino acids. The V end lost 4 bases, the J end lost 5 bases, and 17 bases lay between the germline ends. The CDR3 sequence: CASSVSTSMGTEAFF. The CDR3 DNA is TGTGCCAGCAGTGTAAGTACTTCTATGGGGACTGAAGCTTTCTTT.

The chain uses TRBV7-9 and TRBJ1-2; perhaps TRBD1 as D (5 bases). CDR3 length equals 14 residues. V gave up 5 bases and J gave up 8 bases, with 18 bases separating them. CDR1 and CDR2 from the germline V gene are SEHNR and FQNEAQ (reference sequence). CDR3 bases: TGTGCCAGCAGCAGTTGGGACTCCCTGATGGGCTACACCTTC. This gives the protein CASSSWDSLMGYTF.

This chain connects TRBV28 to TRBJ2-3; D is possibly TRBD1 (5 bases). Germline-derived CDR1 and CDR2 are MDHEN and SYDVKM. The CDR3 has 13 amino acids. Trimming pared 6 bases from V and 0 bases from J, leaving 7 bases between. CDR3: CASRDTSTDTQYF. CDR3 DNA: TGTGCCAGCAGGGACACCAGCACAGATACGCAGTATTTT.